A single sample gave rise to the 14 T cell receptor beta chains below, sequenced in a study of blood T cells in healthy people across ages. For the second PCR, which ran for about 7 to 11 cycles, a sample-barcoded 5' primer and a J-beta primer mix were used. Each CDR3 protein is one row after TCRdb ran MiXCR on the 5' RACE reads. The sample lists 1.4 million or so distinct CDR3 sequences, under 55% seen once, with more than 4% in the top ten. Sequenced: blood. The receptors were sampled from a young woman in good health.

In this sample, this clonotype turned up once. The rearrangement uses TRBV7-2 and TRBJ1-2; D gene uncertain. V lost 4 bases and J 8 bases, leaving 14 bases between the germline ends. In germline, CDR1 is SGHTA, CDR2 FQGNSA. The CDR3 runs to 13 residues. The CDR3 coding sequence is TGTGCCAGCAGCTCGATATCCCGGCGGGGCTACACCTTC. It specifies CASSSISRRGYTF.

This clonotype turned up a few times. V gene TRBV12-3 or TRBV12-4 combines with J gene TRBJ1-2; 7 bases fit TRBD1. The CDR3 sequence is 15 residues long. With 1 base clipped from V and 4 bases from J, the junction kept 6 bases outside the gene matches. The CDR3 DNA reads as TGTGCCAGCAGTTTAGGGCTACAGGGGTTCTATGGCTACACCTTC. Its protein product is CASSLGLQGFYGYTF.

This clonotype was detected a few times. This chain joins TRBV6-9 and TRBJ1-2, with TRBD1 matching 10 bases. With 7 bases clipped from V and 7 bases from J, the junction kept 21 bases outside the gene matches. CDR3 length: 18 amino acids. Germline-derived CDR1 and CDR2 are MNHGY and SVAAGI. CDR3 region: CASTPSGTGADKDCGYTF. CDR3 nucleotide sequence: TGTGCCAGCACCCCGTCCGGGACAGGGGCCGATAAGGACTGTGGCTACACCTTC.

V and J are TRBV7-9 and TRBJ1-4, with D tentatively TRBD1 (5 bases). Germline lookup yields CDR1 SEHNR and CDR2 FQNEAQ (reference sequence). The CDR3 loop spans 14 amino acids. V lost 3 bases, J lost 8 bases, and 13 bases lay in between. The CDR3 spells CASSFPGDQEKLFF. The DNA of the CDR3 is TGTGCCAGCAGCTTCCCGGGGGACCAGGAAAAACTGTTTTTT.

The rearrangement joins TRBV27 to TRBJ2-1, with 9 bases aligning to TRBD1. The DNA matches TRBJ2-7 better at its end, which makes the J call doubtful. The germline gives CDR1 MNHEY, CDR2 SMNVEV (reference sequence). CDR3 size: 14 residues. CDR3: CASRDRGILNEQYF. The DNA of the CDR3 is TGTGCCAGCAGGGACAGGGGTATACTAAATGAGCAGTACTTC.

This clonotype was counted once. The chain combines TRBV29-1 with TRBJ2-1; D is uncertain. Between the trimmed V and J ends, which lost 6 bases and 8 bases, there was a span of 17 bases. The CDR3 is 13 amino acids. Germline V lookup: CDR1 SQVTM, CDR2 ANQGSEA. Here the CDR3 DNA reads TGCAGCGTGGCCCGCCTTGGGCCAGATGAGCAGTTCTTC. It codes for CSVARLGPDEQFF.

V gene TRBV28 combines with J gene TRBJ2-1; tentative D call: TRBD2 (6 bases). The CDR3 totals 14 residues. V was clipped by 8 bases and J by 3 bases, with 14 bases between them. CDR1 MDHEN and CDR2 SYDVKM come from the germline V gene. In DNA, the CDR3 is TGTGCCAGCGAGTACGGGACTGGCTACAATGAGCAGTTCTTC. Its protein is CASEYGTGYNEQFF.

The J gene is TRBJ1-5, the V gene TRBV20-1, with 7 nucleotides matching TRBD1. The V segment lost 4 bases and the J segment 8 bases; nucleotides outside the gene matches: 14. Germline lookup yields CDR1 DFQATT and CDR2 SNEGSKA (reference sequence). CDR3 length: 15 amino acids. The CDR3 region has the DNA TGCAGTGCTAAACCGCACAGGGGCCTGGAAAAGCCCCAGCATTTT. Translating it yields CSAKPHRGLEKPQHF.

The chain combines TRBV7-2 with TRBJ2-7; D is ambiguous. CDR1 and CDR2 (germline): SGHTA, FQGNSA. With 4 bases removed from V and 10 bases from J, the gap between germline ends came to 14 bases. CDR3 length equals 12 residues. CDR3 sequence: CASSSPDWHQYF. For the CDR3, the DNA is TGTGCCAGCAGCTCCCCGGATTGGCACCAGTACTTC.

The chain is built from TRBV6-6 and TRBJ1-1; D is undetermined. Trimming stripped 11 bases from V and 2 bases from J, with 15 bases between. The germline V gene has CDR1 MNHNY and CDR2 SVGAGI (reference sequence). This CDR3 is built from 13 residues. CDR3 loop: CAGSLDLNTEAFF. The CDR3 DNA follows: TGTGCCGGGTCCTTGGACTTAAACACTGAAGCTTTCTTT.

This clonotype was counted between two and nine times. This chain connects TRBV27 to TRBJ1-2, with a weak D call TRBD1 (5 bases). Germline loops: CDR1 MNHEY, CDR2 SMNVEV (reference sequence). The CDR3 runs 17 residues. V gave up 3 bases and J gave up 0 bases, with 17 bases separating them. CDR3 sequence: CASSFRAREWSNYGYTF. The CDR3 DNA is TGTGCCAGCAGTTTCAGAGCCAGGGAGTGGTCTAACTATGGCTACACCTTC.

This clonotype was found a few times. The gene calls are TRBV12-3 or TRBV12-4 and TRBJ2-3; a possible D gene is TRBD1 (5 bases). Trimming removed 5 bases from V and 5 bases from J, with 14 bases in between. The CDR3 runs 14 residues. The CDR3 spells CASSGWGPEDTQYF. The CDR3 bases are TGTGCCAGCAGTGGGTGGGGCCCCGAAGATACGCAGTATTTT.

This clonotype was seen a handful of times. This chain links TRBV27 with TRBJ2-7; 14 positions match TRBD2. CDR1 and CDR2 (germline): MNHEY, SMNVEV (reference sequence). V dropped 4 bases and J dropped 7; count of bases not matched to a gene: 18. This CDR3 comprises 19 residues. The CDR3 reads CASSSSTRGLAGARKEQYF. CDR3 in DNA: TGTGCCAGCAGTTCTTCTACCCGGGGACTAGCGGGAGCCCGAAAAGAGCAGTACTTC.

This clonotype was counted only a few times. V is TRBV7-9 and J is TRBJ2-7; 12 bases line up with TRBD1. The germline V gene has CDR1 SEHNR and CDR2 FQNEAQ (reference sequence). The V segment lost 5 bases and the J segment 6 bases; nucleotides outside the gene matches: 11. The CDR3 consists of 16 residues. The DNA for the CDR3 is TGTGCCAGCAGCATATACCGGGACAGGGGGCTTGGCGAGCAGTACTTC. Its protein product is CASSIYRDRGLGEQYF.